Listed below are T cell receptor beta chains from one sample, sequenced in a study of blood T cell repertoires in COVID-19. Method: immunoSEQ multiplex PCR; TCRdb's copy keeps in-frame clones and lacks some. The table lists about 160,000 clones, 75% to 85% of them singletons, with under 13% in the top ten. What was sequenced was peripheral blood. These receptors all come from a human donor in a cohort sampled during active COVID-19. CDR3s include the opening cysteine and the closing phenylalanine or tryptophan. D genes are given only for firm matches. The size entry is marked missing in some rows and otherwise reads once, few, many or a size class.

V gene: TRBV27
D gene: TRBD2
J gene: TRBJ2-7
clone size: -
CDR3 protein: CASSPPRLAGSYEQYF
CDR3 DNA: TGTGCCAGCAGTCCCCCCCGACTAGCGGGATCCTACGAGCAGTACTTC

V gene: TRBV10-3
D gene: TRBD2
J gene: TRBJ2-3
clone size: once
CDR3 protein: CATTSGGNTDTQYF
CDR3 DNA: TGTGCCACGACTAGCGGGGGAAACACAGATACGCAGTATTTT

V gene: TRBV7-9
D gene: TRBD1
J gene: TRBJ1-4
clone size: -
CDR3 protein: CASSPSGGKLFF
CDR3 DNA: TGTGCCAGCAGTCCCTCAGGGGGAAAACTGTTTTTT

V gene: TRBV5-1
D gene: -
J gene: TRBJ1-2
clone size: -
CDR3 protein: CASSPLDSSYGYTF
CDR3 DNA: TGCGCCAGCAGCCCGCTCGACAGCAGCTATGGCTACACCTTC

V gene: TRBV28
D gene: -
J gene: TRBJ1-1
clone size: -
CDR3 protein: CASSFRDTEAFF
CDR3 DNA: TGTGCCAGCAGTTTTCGGGACACCGAAGCTTTCTTT

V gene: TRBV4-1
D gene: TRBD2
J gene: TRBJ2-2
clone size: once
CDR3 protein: CASSHPGLRGLQKGNTGELFF
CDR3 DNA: TGCGCCAGCAGCCACCCCGGATTGAGGGGACTACAAAAGGGGAACACCGGGGAGCTGTTTTTT

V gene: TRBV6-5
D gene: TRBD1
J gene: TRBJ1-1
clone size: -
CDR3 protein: CASRPVRGQGTEAFF
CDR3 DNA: TGTGCCAGCAGACCGGTCCGAGGACAGGGTACTGAAGCTTTCTTT

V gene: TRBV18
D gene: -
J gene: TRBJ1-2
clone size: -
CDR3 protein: CASSHRTEGNYGYTF
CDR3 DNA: TGTGCCAGCTCACACCGGACAGAGGGTAACTATGGCTACACCTTC

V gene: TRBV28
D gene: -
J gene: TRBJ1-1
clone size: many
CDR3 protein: CASSYGRNTEAFF
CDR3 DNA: TGTGCCAGCAGTTATGGTAGGAACACTGAAGCTTTCTTT

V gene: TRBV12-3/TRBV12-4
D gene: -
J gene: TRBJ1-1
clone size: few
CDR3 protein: CASSIQDVTEAFF
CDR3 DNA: TGTGCCAGCAGTATACAGGATGTCACTGAAGCTTTCTTT

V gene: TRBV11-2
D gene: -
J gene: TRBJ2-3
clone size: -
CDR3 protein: CASRPGNHPTDTQYF
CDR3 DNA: TGTGCCAGCAGGCCAGGGAATCACCCCACAGATACGCAGTATTTT

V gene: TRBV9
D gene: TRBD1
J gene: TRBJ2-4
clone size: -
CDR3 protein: CASSVVPSSAQGENIQYF
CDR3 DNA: TGTGCCAGCAGCGTAGTTCCATCTTCAGCGCAGGGGGAAAACATTCAGTACTTC

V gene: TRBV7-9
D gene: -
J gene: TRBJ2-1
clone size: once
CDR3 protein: CASSFSFSEQFF
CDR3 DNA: TGTGCCAGCAGCTTTTCCTTCTCGGAGCAGTTCTTC

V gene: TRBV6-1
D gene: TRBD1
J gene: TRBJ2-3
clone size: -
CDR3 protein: CASSEGLGTALDF
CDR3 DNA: TGTGCCAGCAGTGAAGGGCTCGGGACAGCGTTGGATTTT

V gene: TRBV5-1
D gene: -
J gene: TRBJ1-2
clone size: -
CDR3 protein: CASSDGRSNYGYTF
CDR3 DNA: TGCGCCAGCAGCGATGGGCGCAGTAACTATGGCTACACCTTC

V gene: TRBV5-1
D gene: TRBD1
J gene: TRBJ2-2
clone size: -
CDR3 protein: CASSPEGGATGELFF
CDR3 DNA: TGCGCCAGCAGCCCCGAAGGGGGCGCGACCGGGGAGCTGTTTTTT

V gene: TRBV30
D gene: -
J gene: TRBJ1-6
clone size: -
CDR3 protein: CAWSGAGGNSPLHF
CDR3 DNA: TGTGCCTGGAGTGGGGCCGGGGGAAATTCACCCCTCCACTTT